This T cell receptor (beta chain) originates from a study of OX40 agonist ivuxolimab in advanced cancers. This clone appeared once. Only in-frame clones appear in the TCRdb table, and some are missing; sequencing was by immunoSEQ multiplex PCR. The table shows roughly 32,000 clones, with 65% to 80% occurring only once. The CDR3 is 15 amino acids. V lost 0 bases and J 4 bases, leaving 11 bases between the germline ends. In germline, CDR1 is SGHRS, CDR2 YFSETQ. The V call is TRBV5-1, the J call TRBJ2-1; a weak D match, TRBD2 (7 bases). Specimen: CD4+ or CD8+ T cells sorted from blood, collected in a trial of the OX40 agonist ivuxolimab. The receptor comes from an adult with an advanced solid tumor such as melanoma, head and neck, liver or kidney cancer. CDR3 in amino acids: CASSLAGGAYNEQFF. DNA for the CDR3: TGCGCCAGCAGCTTGGCTGGGGGGGCATACAATGAGCAGTTCTTC.